This passage covers 17 T cell receptor beta chains from one sample sequenced in a study of response to subunit inactivated influenza vaccine. TCRdb passed the RT-PCR reads through MiXCR, listing each CDR3 protein once. Among 500,000 to 600,000 distinct CDR3 sequences listed, around 15% were seen once. Sample: PBMCs from blood, taken approximately 12 days after vaccination. Source of these receptors: a man aged 50 or older who received an inactivated influenza vaccine.

This chain connects TRBV11-2 to TRBJ2-2, with TRBD2 matching over 9 bases. V was pared by 2 bases and J by 6 bases, with 22 bases of the junction left unmatched. Per the germline V gene, CDR1 is SGHAT and CDR2 is FQNNGV. The CDR3 is made up of 21 amino acids. CDR3 in DNA: TGTGCCAGCAGCTTATTTCTTGTCGTCTCTAAGATAGCGGGAGCGGCCGGGGAGCTGTTTTTT. This sequence encodes CASSLFLVVSKIAGAAGELFF.

The rearrangement links TRBV12-3 or TRBV12-4 to TRBJ2-2; perhaps TRBD2 as D (6 bases). The CDR3 runs 15 residues. V lost 7 bases and J 0 bases, leaving 12 bases between the germline ends. CDR3 bases: TGTGCCAGCAACCTCGGAGGGGCGAACACCGGGGAGCTGTTTTTT. It codes for CASNLGGANTGELFF.

The rearrangement joins TRBV5-1 to TRBJ2-1; TRBD1 aligns across 9 bases. Germline CDR1 SGHRS, CDR2 YFSETQ. Trimming removed 5 bases from V and 9 bases from J; junction bases left unmatched: 9. The CDR3 is 14 amino acids. This CDR3 is CASSIDRGNGEQFF. CDR3 nucleotides: TGCGCCAGCAGTATCGACAGGGGGAATGGTGAGCAGTTCTTC. Complete variable domain (other parts from reference TRBV5-1 and TRBJ2-1): KAGVTQTPRYLIKTRGQQVTLSCSPISGHRSVSWYQQTPGQGLQFLFEYFSETQRNKGNFPGRFSGRQFSNSRSEMNVSTLELGDSALYLCASSIDRGNGEQFFGPGTRLTVL.

The sample holds a few counts of this clonotype. This rearrangement joins TRBV20-1 to TRBJ2-5; 12 positions agree with TRBD2. V gave up 6 bases and J gave up 2 bases; unmatched junction bases: 4. The CDR3 consists of 14 residues. The germline V gene encodes CDR1 DFQATT and CDR2 SNEGSKA (reference sequence). In nucleotides, the CDR3 is TGCAGTGCAGGACTAGCGGGAAGGCAAGAGACCCAGTACTTC. This gives the protein CSAGLAGRQETQYF.

This clonotype has more than one count but fewer than ten. The chain links TRBV28 to TRBJ1-1; no clear D gene. The CDR3 runs to 13 residues. The V and J ends lost 3 bases and 7 bases respectively, with 12 bases between them. CDR1 is MDHEN, CDR2 SYDVKM, per germline. The CDR3 loop is CASSFGSPVEAFF. The CDR3 DNA is TGTGCCAGCAGTTTCGGGTCTCCGGTTGAAGCTTTCTTT.

This clonotype was observed at least ten times. This chain links TRBV6-2 or TRBV6-3 with TRBJ2-1; 7 bases are shared with TRBD2. V trimming: 5 bases; J trimming: 4 bases; junction bases outside the gene matches: 8. The CDR3 contains 15 residues. Per the germline V gene, CDR1 is MNHEY and CDR2 is SVGEGT. The CDR3, as DNA: TGTGCCAGCAGTCCAGGACTAGAATTTTACAATGAGCAGTTCTTC. Amino acid sequence: CASSPGLEFYNEQFF.

This clonotype was found a few times. The chain joins TRBV21-1 to TRBJ2-7. TRBV21-1 is a listed pseudogene. The length of the CDR3 is 10 residues. Here the CDR3 reads CASSIYEQYF. CDR3 nucleotide sequence: TGTGCCAGCAGTATTTACGAGCAGTACTTC.

This clonotype was observed a handful of times. The V gene is TRBV20-1, the J gene TRBJ2-3; TRBD1 or TRBD2 may be the D gene (5 bases each). Germline V CDR1 and CDR2: DFQATT, SNEGSKA (reference sequence). The CDR3 is 13 amino acids. V lost 4 bases to trimming and J lost 2 bases, with 10 bases between them. The DNA of the CDR3 is TGCAGTGCTAAAAGGGACCACACAGATACGCAGTATTTT. Translation gives CSAKRDHTDTQYF.

This clonotype was observed at least ten times. The genes are TRBV20-1 and TRBJ2-7; perhaps D is TRBD1 or TRBD2 (6 bases each). Deletions cut 5 bases from V and 1 base from J, with 12 bases between. This CDR3 contains 13 residues. The germline gives CDR1 DFQATT, CDR2 SNEGSKA (reference sequence). In DNA, the CDR3 is TGCAGTGCTCAAGGGGGGCGGTCCTACGAGCAGTACTTC. Protein: CSAQGGRSYEQYF.

The genes are TRBV24-1 and TRBJ2-7, with 9 bases matching TRBD1. Germline lookup yields CDR1 KGHDR and CDR2 SFDVKD. This CDR3 has 15 amino acids. With 2 bases clipped from V and 3 bases from J, the junction kept 4 bases outside the gene matches. As DNA, the CDR3 is TGTGCCACCAGTGATTCCGGGACAGGGATCTACGAGCAGTACTTC. Translating it yields CATSDSGTGIYEQYF.

The chain is built from TRBV28 and TRBJ1-5; tentative D call: TRBD1 (5 bases). Germline CDR1 is MDHEN and CDR2 is SYDVKM. Between the trimmed V and J ends, which lost 3 bases and 3 bases, there was a span of 12 bases. CDR3 length: 15 residues. The CDR3 is CASSLGGRFNQPQHF. CDR3 DNA sequence: TGTGCCAGCAGTTTGGGGGGACGCTTCAATCAGCCCCAGCATTTT.

This clonotype has only a few counts. CDR3 protein: CSARKGRQRGNEQYF. DNA for the CDR3: TGCAGTGCTAGAAAAGGCCGGCAAAGGGGCAACGAGCAGTACTTC. The rearrangement links TRBV20-1 to TRBJ2-7, with a tentative D call TRBD1 (5 bases). From germline, CDR1 is DFQATT and CDR2 SNEGSKA (reference sequence). The length of the CDR3 is 15 residues. The V end was cut by 2 bases, the J end by 5 bases, with 19 bases between.

This clonotype has a count of ten or more. This chain links TRBV24-1 with TRBJ2-1, with D possibly being TRBD1 (10 bases). Deletions cut 5 bases from V and 5 bases from J, with 27 bases between. Looked up from germline, CDR1 is KGHDR and CDR2 is SFDVKD. The CDR3 totals 19 residues. The DNA of the CDR3 is TGTGCCACCAGTGGTCCGGGACAGGGGAGACTAGCGGCCGACAATGAGCAGTTCTTC. Amino acids: CATSGPGQGRLAADNEQFF.

The sample holds a few counts of this clonotype. The chain has TRBV18 and TRBJ2-1; 12 bases align to TRBD2. The junction had 6 bases not matched to a gene; V was cut back by 3 bases and J by 6 bases. The CDR3 sequence is 16 residues long. Per the germline V gene, CDR1 is KGHSH and CDR2 is LQKENI. The CDR3 DNA reads as TGTGCCAGCTCACCGAGGACTAGCGGGGTATTCAATGAGCAGTTCTTC. It specifies CASSPRTSGVFNEQFF. Complete variable domain (other parts from reference TRBV18 and TRBJ2-1): NAGVMQNPRHLVRRRGQEARLRCSPMKGHSHVYWYRQLPEEGLKFMVYLQKENIIDESGMPKERFSAEFPKEGPSILRIQQVVRGDSAAYFCASSPRTSGVFNEQFFGPGTRLTVL.

This clonotype was detected a few times. The rearrangement uses TRBV7-9 and TRBJ2-7, with D hard to call. Trimming removed 3 bases from V and 2 bases from J, with 11 bases in between. Germline V gene lookup returns CDR1 SEHNR and CDR2 FQNEAQ (reference sequence). The CDR3 has 14 residues. The CDR3 DNA sequence: TGTGCCAGCAGCTTGCGGAGCGCTCCCTACGAGCAGTACTTC. It translates to CASSLRSAPYEQYF.

V and J are TRBV10-3 and TRBJ1-6, with D possibly matching TRBD1 (5 bases). Germline lookup yields CDR1 ENHRY and CDR2 SYGVKD. Trimming shortened V by 9 bases and J by 5 bases, and 11 bases separated the two germline ends. The CDR3 totals 13 residues. Here the CDR3 DNA reads TGTGCCATAATAGGGACGGATAATTCACCCCTCCACTTT. Translated: CAIIGTDNSPLHF.

The rearrangement links TRBV9 to TRBJ2-3; weak D call: TRBD2 (6 bases). Deletions cut 3 bases from V and 2 bases from J, with 16 bases between. This CDR3 spans 16 amino acids. Germline assignment: CDR1 SGDLS and CDR2 YYNGEE. The CDR3, as DNA: TGTGCCAGCAGCGCCAGTGGAGGGTCTGACACAGATACGCAGTATTTT. Its protein product is CASSASGGSDTDTQYF.